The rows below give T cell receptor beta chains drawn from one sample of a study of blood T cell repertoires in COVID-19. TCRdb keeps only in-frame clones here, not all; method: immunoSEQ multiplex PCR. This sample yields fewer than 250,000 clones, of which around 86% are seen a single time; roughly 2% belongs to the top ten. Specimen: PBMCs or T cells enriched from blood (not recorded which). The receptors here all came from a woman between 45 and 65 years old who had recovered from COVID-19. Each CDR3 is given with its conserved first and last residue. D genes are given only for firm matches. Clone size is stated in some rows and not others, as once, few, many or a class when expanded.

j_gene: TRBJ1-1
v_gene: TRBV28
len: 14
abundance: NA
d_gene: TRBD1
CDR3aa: CASSSGQGNTEAFF
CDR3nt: TGTGCCAGCAGTTCCGGACAGGGGAACACTGAAGCTTTCTTT

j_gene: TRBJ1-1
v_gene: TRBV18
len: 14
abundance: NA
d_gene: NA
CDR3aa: CASSPQGQNTEAFF
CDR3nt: TGTGCCAGCTCACCACAGGGACAGAACACTGAAGCTTTCTTT

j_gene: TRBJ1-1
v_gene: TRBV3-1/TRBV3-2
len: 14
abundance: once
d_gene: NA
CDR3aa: CASSLQAANTEAFF
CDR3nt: TGTGCCAGCAGCCTCCAGGCAGCTAACACTGAAGCTTTCTTT

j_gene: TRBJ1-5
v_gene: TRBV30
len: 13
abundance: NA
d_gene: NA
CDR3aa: CAWRKQSGQPQHF
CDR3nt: TGTGCCTGGAGAAAACAGTCAGGACAGCCCCAGCATTTT

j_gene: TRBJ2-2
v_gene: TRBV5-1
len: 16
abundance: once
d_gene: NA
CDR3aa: CASSSEGGRDTGELFF
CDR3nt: TGCGCCAGCAGCTCCGAGGGGGGGCGAGACACCGGGGAGCTGTTTTTT

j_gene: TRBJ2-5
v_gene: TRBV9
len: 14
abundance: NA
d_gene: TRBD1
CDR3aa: CASSVAGTEETQYF
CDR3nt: TGTGCCAGCAGCGTAGCCGGGACAGAAGAGACCCAGTACTTC

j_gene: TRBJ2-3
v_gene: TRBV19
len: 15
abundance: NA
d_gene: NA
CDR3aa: CASSIVGGGTDTQYF
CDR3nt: TGTGCCAGTAGTATTGTCGGCGGGGGCACAGATACGCAGTATTTT

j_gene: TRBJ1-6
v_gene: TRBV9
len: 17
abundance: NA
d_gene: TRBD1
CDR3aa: CASSVGDTGGRDSPLHF
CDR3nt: TGTGCCAGCAGCGTAGGTGATACAGGGGGCAGAGACTCACCCCTCCACTTT

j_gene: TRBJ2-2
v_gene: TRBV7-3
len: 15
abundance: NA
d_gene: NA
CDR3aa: CASSLNPAGYGELFF
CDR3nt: TGTGCCAGCAGCTTAAATCCAGCGGGTTACGGGGAGCTGTTTTTT

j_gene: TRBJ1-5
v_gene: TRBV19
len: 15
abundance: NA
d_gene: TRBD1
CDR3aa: CASSPRGQGGQPQHF
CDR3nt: TGTGCCAGTAGTCCCCGGGGACAGGGGGGACAGCCCCAGCATTTT

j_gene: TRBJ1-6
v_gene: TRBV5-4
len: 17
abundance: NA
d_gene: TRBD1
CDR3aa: CASSARTGGSYNSPLHF
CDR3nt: TGTGCCAGCAGCGCCCGGACAGGGGGGTCCTATAATTCACCCCTCCACTTT

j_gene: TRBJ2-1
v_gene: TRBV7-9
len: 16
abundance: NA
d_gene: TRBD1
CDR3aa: CASTLLRDRVNNEQFF
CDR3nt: TGTGCCAGCACCCTCCTACGGGACAGGGTCAACAATGAGCAGTTCTTC

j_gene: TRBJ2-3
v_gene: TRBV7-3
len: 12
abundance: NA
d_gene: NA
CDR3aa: CASSTPPGAQYF
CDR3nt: TGTGCCAGCAGCACCCCGCCCGGGGCGCAGTATTTT

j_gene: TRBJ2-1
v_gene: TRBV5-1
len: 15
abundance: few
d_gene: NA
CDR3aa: CASSQRASSYNEQFF
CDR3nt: TGCGCCAGCAGCCAGCGGGCGAGCTCCTACAATGAGCAGTTCTTC

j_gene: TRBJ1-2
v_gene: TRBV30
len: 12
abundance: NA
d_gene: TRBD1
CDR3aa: CAWSRQGNGYTF
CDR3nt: TGTGCCTGGAGTAGACAGGGGAATGGCTACACCTTC

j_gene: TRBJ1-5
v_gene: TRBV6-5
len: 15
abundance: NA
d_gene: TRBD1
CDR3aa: CASRARDREYQPQHF
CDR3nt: TGTGCCAGCAGGGCCAGGGACAGGGAATATCAGCCCCAGCATTTT

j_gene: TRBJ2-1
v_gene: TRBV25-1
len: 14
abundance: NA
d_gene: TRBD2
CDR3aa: CASKTSGSVGEQFF
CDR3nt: TGTGCCAGTAAAACTAGCGGGAGCGTCGGTGAGCAGTTCTTC

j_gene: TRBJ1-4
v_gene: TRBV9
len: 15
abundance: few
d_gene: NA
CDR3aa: CASSVRGASNEKLFF
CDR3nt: TGTGCCAGCAGCGTACGGGGGGCTTCTAATGAAAAACTGTTTTTT

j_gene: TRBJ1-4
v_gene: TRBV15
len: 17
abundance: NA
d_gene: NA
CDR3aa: CATSRDSQGRVNEKLFF
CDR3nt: TGTGCCACCAGCAGAGATAGTCAGGGAAGGGTCAATGAAAAACTGTTTTTT

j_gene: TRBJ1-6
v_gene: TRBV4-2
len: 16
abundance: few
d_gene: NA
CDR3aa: CASSGPGLTHNSPLHF
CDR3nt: TGTGCCAGCAGCGGACCGGGACTTACGCACAATTCACCCCTCCACTTT

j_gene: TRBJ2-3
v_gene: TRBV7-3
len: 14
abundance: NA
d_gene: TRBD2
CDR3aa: CASSFGTNTDTQYF
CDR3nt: TGTGCCAGCAGCTTCGGGACTAACACAGATACGCAGTATTTT

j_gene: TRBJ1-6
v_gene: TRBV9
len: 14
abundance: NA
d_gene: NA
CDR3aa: CASSVVVGVSPLHF
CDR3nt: TGTGCCAGCAGCGTAGTCGTCGGGGTTTCACCCCTCCACTTT

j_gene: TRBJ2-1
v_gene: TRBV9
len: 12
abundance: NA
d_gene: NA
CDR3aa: CASSFRENEQFF
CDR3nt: TGTGCCAGCAGCTTCCGCGAGAATGAGCAGTTCTTC

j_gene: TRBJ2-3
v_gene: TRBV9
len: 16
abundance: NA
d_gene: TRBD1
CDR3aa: CASSLSRDRVTDTQYF
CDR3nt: TGTGCCAGCAGCTTATCCCGGGACAGGGTCACAGATACGCAGTATTTT

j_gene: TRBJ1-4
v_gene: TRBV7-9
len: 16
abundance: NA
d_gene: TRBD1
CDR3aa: CASSSGTGARNEKLFF
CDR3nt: TGTGCCAGCAGCTCCGGGACAGGGGCTCGGAATGAAAAACTGTTTTTT

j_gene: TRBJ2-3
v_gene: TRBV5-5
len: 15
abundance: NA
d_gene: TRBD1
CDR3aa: CASSASGQSTDTQYF
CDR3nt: TGTGCCAGCAGCGCATCGGGACAGAGCACAGATACGCAGTATTTT

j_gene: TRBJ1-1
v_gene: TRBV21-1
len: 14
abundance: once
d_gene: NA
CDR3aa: CASAIEGGSTEAFF
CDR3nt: TGTGCCAGCGCCATCGAGGGGGGGTCCACTGAAGCTTTCTTT

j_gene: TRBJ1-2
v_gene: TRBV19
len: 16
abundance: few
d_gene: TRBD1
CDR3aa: CASSMSGTGANYGYTF
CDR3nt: TGTGCCAGTAGTATGTCCGGGACAGGGGCTAACTATGGCTACACCTTC

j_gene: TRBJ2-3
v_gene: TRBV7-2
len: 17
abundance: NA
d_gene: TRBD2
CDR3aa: CASSLVPAGTNTDTQYF
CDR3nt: TGTGCCAGCAGCTTAGTTCCAGCGGGAACAAACACAGATACGCAGTATTTT

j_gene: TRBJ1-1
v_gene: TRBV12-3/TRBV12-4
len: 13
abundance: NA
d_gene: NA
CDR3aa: CASGGELHTEAFF
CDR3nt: TGTGCCAGCGGCGGGGAGTTGCACACTGAAGCTTTCTTT

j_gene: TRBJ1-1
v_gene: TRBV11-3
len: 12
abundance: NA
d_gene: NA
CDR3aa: CASSFPGTEAFF
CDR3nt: TGTGCCAGCAGCTTTCCCGGCACTGAAGCTTTCTTT

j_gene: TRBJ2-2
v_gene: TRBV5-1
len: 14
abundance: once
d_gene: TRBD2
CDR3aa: CASSLGLAGGELFF
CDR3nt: TGCGCCAGCAGCTTGGGACTAGCGGGAGGGGAGCTGTTTTTT

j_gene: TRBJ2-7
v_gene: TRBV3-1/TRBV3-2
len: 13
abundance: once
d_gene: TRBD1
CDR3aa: CASSLTGVGEQYF
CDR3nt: TGTGCCAGCAGTCTAACAGGGGTTGGCGAGCAGTACTTC

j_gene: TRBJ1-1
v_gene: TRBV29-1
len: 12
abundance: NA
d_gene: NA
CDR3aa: CSVSQGLVEAFF
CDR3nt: TGCAGCGTCAGTCAGGGCTTGGTTGAAGCTTTCTTT

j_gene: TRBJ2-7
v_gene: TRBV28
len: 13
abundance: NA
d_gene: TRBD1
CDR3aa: CASSHGTGGEQYF
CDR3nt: TGTGCCAGCAGCCATGGGACAGGGGGCGAGCAGTACTTC

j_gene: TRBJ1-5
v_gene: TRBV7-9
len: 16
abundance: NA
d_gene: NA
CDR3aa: CASSPVVQGPYQPQHF
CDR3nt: TGTGCCAGCAGCCCTGTGGTACAGGGCCCCTATCAGCCCCAGCATTTT

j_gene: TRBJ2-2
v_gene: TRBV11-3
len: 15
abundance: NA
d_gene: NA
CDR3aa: CASSLRRGHTGELFF
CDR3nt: TGTGCCAGCAGCTTAAGGCGGGGGCACACCGGGGAGCTGTTTTTT